Following are 8 T cell receptor beta chains from one sample sequenced in a study of cytomegalovirus exposure and HLA in healthy donors. The PCR had 60 Vbeta and 13 Jbeta primers. Data came from immunoSEQ multiplex PCR; TCRdb stores just in-frame clones and leaves some out. This table holds around 150,000 clones, more than 75% found once. The sequenced sample was PBMCs. The receptors originated from a man younger than 30 in good health and CMV-seropositive.

CDR3 protein: CASSQNSGSNQPQHF. The CDR3 nucleotides are TGTGCCAGCTCACAAAATTCGGGTAGCAATCAGCCCCAGCATTTT. The V call is TRBV18, the J call TRBJ1-5; no clear D. Deletions cut 4 bases from V and 0 bases from J, with 10 bases between. This CDR3 contains 15 residues. The germline gives CDR1 KGHSH, CDR2 LQKENI.

The chain is built from TRBV5-4 and TRBJ2-1, with D hard to call. This CDR3 has 12 residues. Deletions cut 6 bases from V and 6 bases from J, with 10 bases between. Germline V lookup: CDR1 SGHNT, CDR2 YYREEE (reference sequence). The CDR3 bases are TGTGCCAGCACCAACCTACCCAATGAGCAGTTCTTC. Residues: CASTNLPNEQFF.

The chain carries TRBV2 and TRBJ2-7, with D perhaps TRBD1 (5 bases). V gave up 2 bases and J gave up 3 bases, with 14 bases separating them. Germline CDR1 is SNHLY and CDR2 is FYNNEI. This CDR3 spans 15 amino acids. The CDR3 DNA follows: TGTGCCAGCAGTGAATTGCAGGGTCAAGTCTACGAGCAGTACTTC. Its protein is CASSELQGQVYEQYF.

Comment on this clone: Other DNA sequences of this sample code for an identical CDR3. The V and J genes are TRBV5-1 and TRBJ2-3, with D uncertain. CDR3 size: 14 residues. Germline-derived CDR1 and CDR2 are SGHRS and YFSETQ. V lost 1 base and J 0 bases, leaving 6 bases between the germline ends. CDR3 sequence (DNA): TGCGCCAGCAGCTTGACAGCTAGCACAGATACGCAGTATTTT. As protein: CASSLTASTDTQYF. The full variable domain, in which reference TRBV5-1 and TRBJ2-3 provide the parts outside the CDR3, is KAGVTQTPRYLIKTRGQQVTLSCSPISGHRSVSWYQQTPGQGLQFLFEYFSETQRNKGNFPGRFSGRQFSNSRSEMNVSTLELGDSALYLCASSLTASTDTQYFGPGTRLTVL.

CDR3 sequence: CASSPKNDRVGSYEQYF. The CDR3 DNA follows: TGTGCCAGCAGCCCAAAAAATGACAGGGTTGGGTCCTACGAGCAGTACTTC. The chain employs TRBV5-6 and TRBJ2-7; 7 nucleotides agree with TRBD1. V was pared by 4 bases and J by 1 base, with 14 bases of the junction left unmatched. The CDR3 is made up of 17 amino acids. Germline CDR1 is SGHDT and CDR2 is YYEEEE.

This clone was recorded a few times. This rearrangement joins TRBV5-1 to TRBJ2-3, with 10 bases matching TRBD2. J lost 1 base, V lost 0 bases, and 2 bases had no gene match. The germline gives CDR1 SGHRS, CDR2 YFSETQ. The CDR3 loop spans 16 amino acids. CDR3 nucleotides: TGCGCCAGCAGCTTGGAGGGGACTAGCGGCACAGATACGCAGTATTTT. Its protein is CASSLEGTSGTDTQYF.

This clone showed up just a few times. V and J are TRBV5-8 and TRBJ2-1; 7 bases align to TRBD1. CDR1 is SGHTS, CDR2 YDEGEE, per germline. With V trimmed by 0 bases and J by 6 bases, 0 bases remained unmatched. The CDR3 covers 13 residues. The CDR3 DNA follows: TGTGCCAGCAGCTTGGCAGGGGGCAATGAGCAGTTCTTC. Translation gives CASSLAGGNEQFF.

This chain links TRBV6-5 with TRBJ1-5; D gene uncertain. The CDR3 contains 15 residues. The germline CDR1 and CDR2 sequences are MNHEY and SVGAGI. V was cut by 3 bases and J by 0 bases, with 9 bases left in between. The DNA of the CDR3 is TGTGCCAGCAGTTATAGGGCGGGTAGCAATCAGCCCCAGCATTTT. Translation gives CASSYRAGSNQPQHF.